This entry is about one T cell receptor beta chain. The data stem from a study of blood T cell repertoires in COVID-19. Study information: The United States, Italy and Spain were the sources of the acute and convalescent COVID-19 samples.

Produced via immunoSEQ multiplex PCR; TCRdb's table is partial and in-frame only. The sample records 250,000 to 350,000 clones, more than 70% being singletons. CDR1 and CDR2 from the germline V gene are KGHSH and LQKENI. This CDR3 is built from 15 residues. Trimming left V 6 bases short and J 0 bases short, with 15 bases between. The chain couples TRBV18 to TRBJ2-7; TRBD2 is a possible D gene (5 bases). The sequencing input was peripheral blood. This receptor was obtained from a woman aged 45-59 years who had recovered from COVID-19. Here the CDR3 reads CASSPTGSSSYEQYF. The CDR3 DNA sequence: TGTGCCAGCTCCCCGACGGGATCGAGCTCCTACGAGCAGTACTTC.